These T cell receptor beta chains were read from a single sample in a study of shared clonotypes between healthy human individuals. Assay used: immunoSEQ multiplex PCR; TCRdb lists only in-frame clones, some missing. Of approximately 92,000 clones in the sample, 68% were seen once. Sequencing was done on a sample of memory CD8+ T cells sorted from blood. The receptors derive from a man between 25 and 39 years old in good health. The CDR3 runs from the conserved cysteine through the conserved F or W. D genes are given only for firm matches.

CASYTGQGTYNEQFF TRBD1 TRBJ2-1 TRBV6-5
CASSAAGTTYNEQFF - TRBJ2-1 TRBV2
CASSQLAGGYNEQFF TRBD2 TRBJ2-1 TRBV6-4
CASSLGTGATGELFF TRBD1 TRBJ2-2 TRBV7-2
CASSPTPASEKLFF - TRBJ1-4 TRBV6-5
CASSESASGSTTDTQYF TRBD2 TRBJ2-3 TRBV25-1
CASSVAGLAGSYNEQFF TRBD2 TRBJ2-1 TRBV9
CSVASTGGNTGELFF - TRBJ2-2 TRBV29-1
CASSLAWMMETQYF - TRBJ2-5 TRBV5-7
CASSTLAGATYNEQFF TRBD2 TRBJ2-1 TRBV7-9
CASSLMGLAGGMNEQFF TRBD2 TRBJ2-1 TRBV5-5
CASSRDGKTYGYTF - TRBJ1-2 TRBV11-3
CATTRGAPSGGGIETQYF TRBD2 TRBJ2-5 TRBV28
CASSLDRGSGGIETQYF - TRBJ2-5 TRBV11-2
CASSLMLTSNSRANVLTF - TRBJ2-6 TRBV11-2
CASSLQIGANVLTF - TRBJ2-6 TRBV27
CASSQEVAGISGFYEQYF TRBD2 TRBJ2-7 TRBV4-3
CASRPLEGETQYF - TRBJ2-5 TRBV19
CASSTQGGNGYTF TRBD1 TRBJ1-2 TRBV6-6
CASSLSRDTGELFF - TRBJ2-2 TRBV7-2
CASTLLAGGYNEQFF TRBD2 TRBJ2-1 TRBV27
CASSALAGGITDTQYF TRBD2 TRBJ2-3 TRBV6-1
CASSLRDEAEAFF - TRBJ1-1 TRBV5-1
CASSPVKSFNEQFF - TRBJ2-1 TRBV18
CASSFSALWERNEQFF - TRBJ2-1 TRBV5-6
CASSQVKGGEGYEQYF TRBD1 TRBJ2-7 TRBV4-1
CAIRGGSLYYEQYF TRBD2 TRBJ2-7 TRBV10-3
CASSLDVTGLHEQYF TRBD1 TRBJ2-7 TRBV5-8
CASSKAQERDSNQPQHF - TRBJ1-5 TRBV21-1
CASSQDRGTLYGYTF - TRBJ1-2 TRBV14
CASSESMGQGTDTQYF - TRBJ2-3 TRBV10-1
CASSIERGVDDTQYF - TRBJ2-3 TRBV7-3
CASTPTPGIVRTEAFF - TRBJ1-1 TRBV5-1
CASSFGGTNYGYTF - TRBJ1-2 TRBV11-2
CASSLDGGEQYF - TRBJ2-7 TRBV5-1
CASSPQAWEETQYF - TRBJ2-5 TRBV7-3